These 7 T cell receptor beta chains share one sample of origin, sequenced in a study of PD-1 blockade in classical Hodgkin lymphoma. Assay: immunoSEQ multiplex PCR; the TCRdb copy retains only in-frame clones and omits some. The table includes tens of thousands of clones, over 70% detected once. As to time point: cycle 4 day 1 (C4D1), after about 6 weeks of nivolumab. The patients all showed relapse after autologous stem cell transplantation, while their brentuximab vedotin exposure varied. Here the sequenced sample was peripheral blood mononuclear cells (PBMCs), taken before the fourth cycle of nivolumab. The receptor set was obtained from a human donor with classical Hodgkin lymphoma.

V is TRBV5-1 and J is TRBJ1-1; D may be TRBD1 (5 bases). CDR3 length equals 14 residues. CDR1 is SGHRS, CDR2 YFSETQ, per germline. Between the trimmed V and J ends, which lost 7 bases and 1 base, there was a span of 14 bases. The CDR3 spells CASAPGDSNTEAFF. The CDR3 DNA is TGCGCCAGCGCCCCCGGGGACTCGAACACTGAAGCTTTCTTT.

The chain carries TRBV4-2 and TRBJ2-1, with 13 bases lining up with TRBD2. V dropped 0 bases and J dropped 4; count of bases not matched to a gene: 9. Per the germline V gene, CDR1 is LGHNA and CDR2 is YNFKEQ. This CDR3 has 19 residues. CDR3 in amino acids: CASSQEGLAGAGAYNEQFF. CDR3 sequence (DNA): TGTGCCAGCAGCCAAGAAGGACTAGCGGGGGCAGGGGCTTACAATGAGCAGTTCTTC.

In its sample, this clone was seen once. This chain links TRBV5-1 with TRBJ2-2; D unclear. Trimming stripped 0 bases from V and 6 bases from J, with 9 bases between. This CDR3 has 14 residues. Looked up from germline, CDR1 is SGHRS and CDR2 is YFSETQ. CDR3 coding DNA: TGCGCCAGCAGCTTGGAGGGTTGGGCCGGGGAGCTGTTTTTT. Protein product: CASSLEGWAGELFF. Looking up the rest from reference TRBV5-1 and TRBJ2-2 gives the full variable domain: KAGVTQTPRYLIKTRGQQVTLSCSPISGHRSVSWYQQTPGQGLQFLFEYFSETQRNKGNFPGRFSGRQFSNSRSEMNVSTLELGDSALYLCASSLEGWAGELFFGEGSRLTVL.

V and J are TRBV9 and TRBJ2-7; 9 nucleotides agree with TRBD1. The CDR3 spans 15 residues. The V gene end was trimmed by 0 bases and the J gene end by 2 bases; junction bases not matched to a gene: 3. CDR1 is SGDLS, CDR2 YYNGEE, per germline. This CDR3 reads CASSVGWTGAYEQYF. The CDR3 DNA sequence: TGTGCCAGCAGCGTAGGCTGGACAGGGGCCTACGAGCAGTACTTC.

The table lists this clone with a few counts. The chain carries TRBV5-4 and TRBJ2-1, with TRBD1 identical over 7 bases. This CDR3 has 16 residues. CDR1 SGHNT and CDR2 YYREEE come from the germline V gene (reference sequence). Trimming at V came to 4 bases and at J to 4 bases, leaving 11 bases not matched to a gene. The CDR3 sequence is CASSQRQGTQYNEQFF. The DNA of the CDR3 is TGTGCCAGCAGCCAGCGACAGGGAACGCAATACAATGAGCAGTTCTTC.

The CDR3 here is CASSRLGWDRENEKLFF. The CDR3, as DNA: TGTGCCAGCAGCCGCCTGGGCTGGGACAGGGAAAATGAAAAACTGTTTTTT. The J gene is TRBJ1-4, the V gene TRBV14; 9 bases line up with TRBD1. Germline V CDR1 and CDR2: SGHDN, FVKESK. This CDR3 has 17 residues. Trimming removed 4 bases from V and 5 bases from J; junction bases left unmatched: 11.

This clone was recorded a few times. The genes are TRBV7-9 and TRBJ2-7, with a tentative D call TRBD1 (5 bases). The V gene lost 3 bases and the J gene lost 0 bases, with 12 bases spanning the gap. The CDR3 spans 15 residues. Germline CDR1 reads SEHNR; CDR2 reads FQNEAQ (reference sequence). In DNA, the CDR3 is TGTGCCAGCAGCTTTTGGGGCATTAGCTCCTACGAGCAGTACTTC. Its protein is CASSFWGISSYEQYF.